Listed below are T cell receptor beta chains from one sample, sequenced in a study of cytomegalovirus exposure and HLA in healthy donors. The table came from immunoSEQ multiplex PCR; TCRdb's copy has only in-frame clones and leaves some out. The table shows around 200,000 clones, with about 88% occurring only once. Sequencing used PBMCs. The source is a woman in her 30s in good health and CMV-seronegative. The CDR3 runs from the conserved cysteine through the conserved F or W. D genes are given only for firm matches. For some rows the clone size is stated as once, few or many, or as a class when expanded; others skip it.

J,V,D,length,size,DNA,CDR3
TRBJ1-2,TRBV2,TRBD1,16,.,TGTGCCAGCAGCGGCAACCCAGGGGGCGAACCGTATGGCTACACCTTC,CASSGNPGGEPYGYTF
TRBJ2-7,TRBV6-5,.,15,once,TGTGCCAGCAGTTACTTTGCAGGAACACTAGACGAGCAGTACTTC,CASSYFAGTLDEQYF
TRBJ1-1,TRBV5-1,.,13,.,TGCGCCAGCAGCCCCCCGGGGAACACTGAAGCTTTCTTT,CASSPPGNTEAFF
TRBJ2-3,TRBV4-1,TRBD1,15,.,TGCGCCAGCAGCCCACGACAGGGGGCTCCAGATACGCAGTATTTT,CASSPRQGAPDTQYF
TRBJ1-1,TRBV5-1,TRBD1,14,.,TGCGCCAGCAGCTTACAGGGGCAGAACACTGAAGCTTTCTTT,CASSLQGQNTEAFF
TRBJ2-7,TRBV11-3,TRBD2,14,once,TGTGCCAGCAGCCCCGGGGGGTTTAACCACGAGCAGTACTTC,CASSPGGFNHEQYF
TRBJ1-2,TRBV28,.,14,.,TGTGCCAGCAGTGCAGCCAGGGCAGGGCGTGGCTACACCTTC,CASSAARAGRGYTF
TRBJ2-3,TRBV4-2,.,13,.,TGTGCCAGCAGCCTTAATCCCACAGATACGCAGTATTTT,CASSLNPTDTQYF
TRBJ1-5,TRBV21-1,.,17,few,TGTGCCAGCAGCAAAGCGAGGCCGGGAGGGACCAATCAGCCCCAGCATTTT,CASSKARPGGTNQPQHF
TRBJ2-7,TRBV29-1,TRBD1,13,.,TGCAGCGTAACCGGGACAGGGGCATACGAGCAGTACTTC,CSVTGTGAYEQYF
TRBJ2-5,TRBV6-1,.,14,.,TGTGCCAGCAGTGAACTCCGCGGGGAAGAGACCCAGTACTTC,CASSELRGEETQYF
TRBJ2-1,TRBV21-1,.,17,.,TGTGCCAGCAGCAAATGCGCCGGGACTAGGGATTGGGATGAGCAGTTCTTC,CASSKCAGTRDWDEQFF
TRBJ1-2,TRBV11-2,.,14,once,TGTGCCAGCAGCTTAGGAAACAGTGTCTATGGCTACACCTTC,CASSLGNSVYGYTF
TRBJ1-2,TRBV2,TRBD1,17,.,TGTGCCATCCAGATCCGGGACAGGGCAGAAAGTAACTATGGCTACACCTTC,CAIQIRDRAESNYGYTF
TRBJ1-3,TRBV28,.,16,.,TGTGCCAGCAGTGCACAGGGCTACCAAGGGGGAAACACCATATATTTT,CASSAQGYQGGNTIYF
TRBJ1-2,TRBV7-9,.,14,.,TGTGCCAGCAGGGAAGTTGGGGCGCCTCCTGTCTACACCTTC,CASREVGAPPVYTF
TRBJ2-1,TRBV5-1,TRBD2,17,.,TGCGCCAGCAGCTACGGGGGGAGTATTGTCGACCCCAATGAGCAGTTCTTC,CASSYGGSIVDPNEQFF
TRBJ1-1,TRBV19,.,12,few,TGTGCCAGTAGTGCGCGACAGTCCGAAGCTTTCTTT,CASSARQSEAFF
TRBJ2-3,TRBV28,.,14,.,TGTGCCAGCAGTAGTGGACAGCACACAGATACGCAGTATTTT,CASSSGQHTDTQYF
TRBJ2-1,TRBV9,.,16,once,TGTGCCAGCAGCGTAGAGGGGGTCCCCTCCTACAATGAGCAGTTCTTC,CASSVEGVPSYNEQFF
TRBJ2-7,TRBV11-2,TRBD2,14,.,TGTGCCAGCAGCTTTGGGACTAGTAGGTACGAGCAGTACTTC,CASSFGTSRYEQYF
TRBJ2-1,TRBV5-1,TRBD2,15,.,TGCGCCAGCAGCCGCGGACTAGCGGGACTTAATGAGCAGTTCTTC,CASSRGLAGLNEQFF
TRBJ2-7,TRBV6-1,.,14,few,TGTGCCAGCAGTGAAACGGCAGGGAATTACGAGCAGTACTTC,CASSETAGNYEQYF
TRBJ1-1,TRBV5-8,.,15,.,TGTGCCAGCAGCTTCTTGTCAGGGGTGAACACTGAAGCTTTCTTT,CASSFLSGVNTEAFF
TRBJ1-4,TRBV6-6,TRBD1,15,once,TGTGCCAGCAGTTTACAGGGGGCAACTAATGAAAAACTGTTTTTT,CASSLQGATNEKLFF
TRBJ2-3,TRBV28,TRBD2,18,.,TGTGCCAGCAGCTCCCTGGGGCTAGCGGGCTTACACACAGATACGCAGTATTTT,CASSSLGLAGLHTDTQYF
TRBJ2-7,TRBV6-5,.,13,.,TGTGCCAGCAGTAAGGGAGGCGCCTACGAGCAGTACTTC,CASSKGGAYEQYF
TRBJ2-1,TRBV27,.,15,once,TGTGCCAGCAGTTTGTGGGCTAGCGCCTCCAATGAGCAGTTCTTC,CASSLWASASNEQFF
TRBJ2-3,TRBV21-1,.,16,.,TGTGCCAGCAGCCCAAGGACTAGCGGCTGCACAGATACGCAGTATTTT,CASSPRTSGCTDTQYF
TRBJ2-7,TRBV28,TRBD1,17,.,TGTGCCAGCAGGGGGTCCTTAACCGGGACAGGATCCTACGAGCAGTACTTC,CASRGSLTGTGSYEQYF
TRBJ1-1,TRBV15,.,14,.,TGTGCCACCAGCAGAGAAAGCCGAAGCACTGAAGCTTTCTTT,CATSRESRSTEAFF
TRBJ2-3,TRBV18,TRBD1,14,.,TGTGCCAGCTCACTAAGACAGGGGTCAGATACGCAGTATTTT,CASSLRQGSDTQYF
TRBJ2-5,TRBV29-1,.,12,.,TGCAGCGTTGATCCGGGGGAAGAGACCCAGTACTTC,CSVDPGEETQYF
TRBJ2-5,TRBV11-1,.,13,.,TGTGCCAGCAGCTCGACTAGCCAAGAGACCCAGTACTTC,CASSSTSQETQYF
TRBJ1-1,TRBV5-1,.,14,.,TGCGCCAGCAGCCTCTACTCGACAGACACTGAAGCTTTCTTT,CASSLYSTDTEAFF
TRBJ1-5,TRBV6-6,TRBD1,14,.,TGTGCCAGCCGACCGGGACAGATCAATCAGCCCCAGCATTTT,CASRPGQINQPQHF
TRBJ2-5,TRBV5-1,.,15,.,TGCGCCAGCAGCGGGAACGGGGTCTACCAAGAGACCCAGTACTTC,CASSGNGVYQETQYF
TRBJ2-1,TRBV7-6,TRBD2,15,.,TGTGCCAGCAGCTTAGGACTAGCGGCCTACAATGAGCAGTTCTTC,CASSLGLAAYNEQFF
TRBJ2-7,TRBV7-2,TRBD2,16,.,TGTGCCAGCAGCTTCGGGGCGGGGGGATTAACCTACGAGCAGTACTTC,CASSFGAGGLTYEQYF
TRBJ1-1,TRBV5-5,TRBD1,13,.,TGTGCCAGCAGCCCGACAGGGGTCACTGAAGCTTTCTTT,CASSPTGVTEAFF
TRBJ2-1,TRBV4-1,.,11,.,TGCGCCAGCAGCCACAGACAGGAGCAGTTCTTC,CASSHRQEQFF
TRBJ2-2,TRBV2,.,15,.,TGTGCCAGCAGGCGGGATCGTCGGGACACCGGGGAGCTGTTTTTT,CASRRDRRDTGELFF
TRBJ2-7,TRBV7-2,TRBD1,15,.,TGTGCCAGCAGCCCGACGGGACAGATAACCTACGAGCAGTACTTC,CASSPTGQITYEQYF
TRBJ2-3,TRBV2,TRBD2,17,.,TGTGCCAGCAGTGAACCAGCGGGAGGGCCCAGGTCAGATACGCAGTATTTT,CASSEPAGGPRSDTQYF
TRBJ2-3,TRBV2,.,13,once,TGTGCCAGCACCCCCGGACTGGATAATACGCAGTATTTT,CASTPGLDNTQYF